This T cell receptor (beta chain) was obtained from a study of cytomegalovirus exposure and HLA in healthy donors. Study-wide points: Apparent HLA restriction characterized most CMV-associated TCR beta chains in a later analysis. Segments of the TCR beta V type were, in most cases, productive about 87% or about 30% of the time in an earlier analysis.

Both 60 Vbeta primers and 13 Jbeta primers went into the PCR. Method: immunoSEQ multiplex PCR; TCRdb's copy keeps in-frame clones and lacks some. The profile shows 270,000 or so clones, 80% to 95% of them singletons. Regarding this clone: The target antigen is unknown. Because it lacks the conserved phenylalanine or tryptophan at the end, this CDR3 is likely a read error. The limits of the CDR3 on the DNA are not certain, so only TCRdb's listed CDR3 is given.

The CDR3 is made up of 13 amino acids, end residues included. CDR1 is PRHDT, CDR2 FYEKMQ, per germline (reference sequence). This chain uses TRBV13 with TRBJ1-2; the listed D gene, TRBD1, was not tested against the DNA. Sequenced sample: PBMCs. The TCR was taken from a girl aged 2 to 9 in good health and CMV-seronegative. The CDR3 protein is CASSLPGTGEMGI.